This paragraph reports one T cell receptor (beta chain). The CDR3 length is 15 residues. Looked up from germline, CDR1 is KGHSH and CDR2 is LQKENI. V was clipped by 1 base and J by 5 bases; unmatched bases: 3. This record comes from a study of shared clonotypes between healthy human individuals. Here immunoSEQ multiplex PCR was the method, and the copy in TCRdb shows in-frame clones only, minus some. In the table there are over a million clones, approximately 97% of which are singletons. Donors were healthy HIV-negative adults without recently reported acute infections or vaccinations. Input material: naive CD4+ T cells sorted from blood. Subset: CD45RA+ positively selected. The chain joins TRBV18 to TRBJ1-5; 9 bases map to TRBD1. This clonotype was obtained from a man aged 25-45 years in good health. CDR3 protein: CASSPRTGDDQPQHF. The CDR3 region has the DNA TGTGCCAGCTCACCACGGACAGGGGACGATCAGCCCCAGCATTTT.